This T cell receptor beta chain was retrieved from a study of blood T cell repertoires in COVID-19. Study as a whole: The analysed material was cDNA or gDNA that came from T cells, B-cell-depleted T cells, or PBMCs.

In the source study's methods: Estimation of nucleated cell counts relied on the amplification of reference gene primers. Produced via immunoSEQ multiplex PCR; TCRdb's table is partial and in-frame only. For V, J and clone size, that table is used; D and trimming come from the DNA. Of roughly 240,000 clones in the sample, around 82% were seen once. Germline V CDR1 and CDR2: SGHRS, YFSETQ. CDR3 length: 16 residues. The J segment lost 5 bases and the V segment lost 3 bases, leaving 11 bases of the junction unmatched. Sequenced sample: peripheral blood. This rearrangement joins TRBV5-1 to TRBJ2-5; TRBD1 agrees at 9 bases. This clonotype originated in a woman between 65 and 79 years old with acute or convalescent COVID-19. The CDR3 bases are TGCGCCAGCAGCTCGGACCCGGGACAGGGTTGGGAGACCCAGTACTTC. This codes for CASSSDPGQGWETQYF.